These T cell receptor beta chains were read from a single sample in a study of blood T cell repertoires in COVID-19. Assay: immunoSEQ multiplex PCR; the TCRdb copy retains only in-frame clones and omits some. In the table there are 300,000 or so clones, approximately 89% of which are singletons. The sample taken for sequencing was peripheral blood. The receptors stem from a woman aged 25 to 39 who had recovered from COVID-19. Each CDR3 is given with its conserved first and last residue. D genes are given only for firm matches. Clone size is stated in some rows and not others, as once, few, many or a class when expanded.

size	D	J	V	CDR3	DNA
-	TRBD1	TRBJ2-1	TRBV27	CASSPSHLLGQGGNEQFF	TGTGCCAGCAGTCCCTCACACCTGTTGGGACAGGGGGGCAATGAGCAGTTCTTC
-	TRBD1	TRBJ1-2	TRBV5-4	CASSVDRGRGYTF	TGTGCCAGCAGCGTGGACAGGGGAAGAGGCTACACCTTC
once	-	TRBJ2-2	TRBV12-3/TRBV12-4	CASSFGTGELFF	TGTGCCAGCAGTTTCGGCACCGGGGAGCTGTTTTTT
few	TRBD1	TRBJ1-1	TRBV12-5	CASGLSGTGREAFF	TGTGCTAGTGGTTTGTCAGGGACAGGGCGTGAAGCTTTCTTT
-	-	TRBJ1-2	TRBV7-9	CASSLAPPGYEGYTF	TGTGCCAGCAGCTTAGCGCCGCCCGGGTATGAGGGCTACACCTTC
-	-	TRBJ1-2	TRBV28	CASSLFTDYGYTF	TGTGCCAGCAGTTTATTCACAGATTATGGCTACACCTTC
-	TRBD1	TRBJ1-2	TRBV5-6	CASSPGQAYGYTF	TGTGCCAGCAGCCCCGGACAGGCCTATGGCTACACCTTC
-	-	TRBJ1-1	TRBV5-5	CASSLAVIPGYTEAFF	TGTGCCAGCAGCTTGGCCGTTATTCCAGGATACACTGAAGCTTTCTTT
-	TRBD2	TRBJ2-5	TRBV28	CASRGGGVSETQYF	TGTGCCAGCCGGGGGGGCGGGGTGTCAGAGACCCAGTACTTC
-	-	TRBJ2-7	TRBV7-9	CASSLGGSFLYEQYF	TGTGCCAGCAGCTTAGGTGGGAGTTTTTTGTACGAGCAGTACTTC
-	-	TRBJ1-6	TRBV5-1	CASSLGSYNSPLHF	TGCGCCAGCAGCTTGGGTTCTTATAATTCACCCCTCCACTTT
-	-	TRBJ2-7	TRBV6-5	CASSLVAGKDEQYF	TGTGCCAGCAGCCTCGTGGCGGGGAAAGACGAGCAGTACTTC
-	TRBD1	TRBJ2-2	TRBV3-1/TRBV3-2	CASSPAPGTGVTGELFF	TGTGCCAGCAGCCCGGCACCCGGGACAGGGGTAACCGGGGAGCTGTTTTTT
-	TRBD2	TRBJ2-5	TRBV15	CATSFPGTSGQETQYF	TGTGCCACCAGTTTTCCCGGGACTAGCGGGCAAGAGACCCAGTACTTC
-	TRBD1	TRBJ2-7	TRBV2	CASSEVLRDQTGGSGEQYF	TGTGCCAGCAGTGAAGTTTTGCGGGACCAGACAGGGGGAAGTGGTGAGCAGTACTTC
-	TRBD2	TRBJ2-1	TRBV9	CASSLTSGLYNEQFF	TGTGCCAGCAGCCTGACTAGCGGGCTATACAATGAGCAGTTCTTC
-	-	TRBJ2-7	TRBV5-6	CASSWDISYEQYF	TGTGCCAGCAGCTGGGACATCTCCTACGAGCAGTACTTC
-	TRBD1	TRBJ1-6	TRBV5-1	CASSPGQANSPLHF	TGCGCCAGCAGCCCCGGACAGGCCAATTCACCCCTCCACTTT
-	-	TRBJ1-2	TRBV7-3	CASSLSVGYGYTF	TGTGCCAGCAGCTTAAGCGTTGGCTATGGCTACACCTTC
few	TRBD1	TRBJ2-7	TRBV29-1	CSATGTGGYYEQYF	TGCAGCGCGACCGGGACAGGGGGCTACTACGAGCAGTACTTC
-	-	TRBJ2-1	TRBV5-1	CASSPGLYNEQFF	TGCGCCAGCAGCCCGGGACTCTACAATGAGCAGTTCTTC
-	TRBD2	TRBJ2-1	TRBV2	CASSEATAGYNEQFF	TGTGCCAGCAGTGAAGCGACAGCGGGGTACAATGAGCAGTTCTTC
-	-	TRBJ2-7	TRBV2	CASSADYEQYF	TGTGCCAGCAGTGCAGATTACGAGCAGTACTTC
-	TRBD2	TRBJ2-1	TRBV7-8	CASTPTRLAGSGEQFF	TGTGCCAGCACCCCGACTCGACTAGCGGGGAGTGGTGAGCAGTTCTTC
medium-sized	TRBD1	TRBJ1-1	TRBV5-1	CASSFGTGENTEAFF	TGCGCCAGCAGCTTCGGGACAGGGGAGAACACTGAAGCTTTCTTT
-	-	TRBJ1-6	TRBV27	CASSFSSSPLHF	TGTGCCAGCAGTTTTTCCTCCTCACCCCTCCACTTT